A single sample is the source of the 31 T cell receptor beta chains below, sequenced in a study of blood T cells in healthy people across ages. Primed by a sample-barcoded 5' primer and a J-beta primer mix, a second PCR proceeded for 7 to 11 cycles. TCRdb reanalysed the 5' RACE reads using MiXCR and keeps one entry per CDR3 protein. This repertoire shows around 700,000 distinct CDR3 sequences, more than 20% found once; its top ten account for 9.4%. These data were also filed under a second study, of T cells of mothers and their children.

The sample was blood. All receptors derive from a boy aged 5-17 years in good health.

This chain joins TRBV6-1 and TRBJ2-1, with 9 bases identical to TRBD2. V dropped 7 bases and J dropped 9; count of bases not matched to a gene: 7. Per the germline V gene, CDR1 is MNHNS and CDR2 is SASEGT. The CDR3 loop spans 13 amino acids. In nucleotides, the CDR3 is TGTGCCAGCATAATAGCGGGAGCGATTGAGCAGTTCTTC. This encodes CASIIAGAIEQFF.

V usage is TRBV20-1 and J usage is TRBJ2-2; D is possibly TRBD2 (6 bases). The CDR3 is 16 amino acids. Germline V gene sequence: CDR1 DFQATT, CDR2 SNEGSKA (reference sequence). V was clipped by 2 bases and J by 3 bases, with 16 bases between them. CDR3 region: CSARPRERSHTGELFF. CDR3 DNA: TGCAGTGCTAGACCTCGGGAGAGGTCCCACACCGGGGAGCTGTTTTTT.

This chain connects TRBV7-8 to TRBJ2-7; tentative D call: TRBD2 (5 bases). CDR1 is SGHVS, CDR2 FQNEAQ, per germline. Trimming left V 2 bases short and J 7 bases short, with 21 bases between. This CDR3 is built from 16 residues. This chain's CDR3 is CASSLSPTGLAVEQYF. The CDR3 DNA is TGTGCCAGCAGCTTATCCCCCACGGGGTTAGCAGTGGAGCAGTACTTC. The entire variable domain, with the rest obtained from reference TRBV7-8 and TRBJ2-7, is as follows: GAGVSQSPRYKVAKRGQDVALRCDPISGHVSLFWYQQALGQGPEFLTYFQNEAQLDKSGLPSDRFFAERPEGSVSTLKIQRTQQEDSAVYLCASSLSPTGLAVEQYFGPGTRLTVT.

This chain joins TRBV18 and TRBJ2-1; D remains unclear. This CDR3 is built from 15 residues. Germline lookup yields CDR1 KGHSH and CDR2 LQKENI. The germline V and J ends were trimmed by 5 bases and 5 bases, with 16 bases remaining between them. CDR3 in amino acids: CASSTYGLENNEQFF. CDR3 sequence (DNA): TGTGCCAGCTCAACATATGGGCTAGAAAACAATGAGCAGTTCTTC.

This sequence joins TRBV6-6 and TRBJ2-2, with D perhaps TRBD1 or TRBD2 (6 bases each). Deletions cut 7 bases from V and 4 bases from J, with 16 bases between. Per germline, CDR1 MNHNY and CDR2 SVGAGI (reference sequence). This CDR3 region has 15 residues. The CDR3 bases are TGTGCCAGCACCGATCCTCCGGGGGCCACCGGGGAGCTGTTTTTT. It codes for CASTDPPGATGELFF.

The chain employs TRBV11-2 and TRBJ2-7; 10 bases are shared with TRBD2. V shed 3 bases, J shed 5 bases, and the junction held 10 bases outside the gene matches. The CDR3 consists of 16 residues. From germline, CDR1 is SGHAT and CDR2 FQNNGV. This CDR3 reads CASSLNIGLAGDEQYF. DNA for the CDR3: TGTGCCAGCAGCTTGAATATCGGGCTAGCGGGAGACGAGCAGTACTTC. Variable domain in full (rest from reference TRBV11-2 and TRBJ2-7): EAGVAQSPRYKIIEKRQSVAFWCNPISGHATLYWYQQILGQGPKLLIQFQNNGVVDDSQLPKDRFSAERLKGVDSTLKIQPAKLEDSAVYLCASSLNIGLAGDEQYFGPGTRLTVT.

This clonotype appeared a few times. This sequence joins TRBV29-1 and TRBJ2-2; TRBD1 matches at 8 bases. CDR1 and CDR2 from the germline V gene are SQVTM and ANQGSEA. V gave up 1 base and J gave up 6 bases; unmatched junction bases: 7. CDR3 length equals 15 residues. The CDR3 is CSVEVADRVAGELFF. The CDR3 nucleotides are TGCAGCGTTGAAGTGGCGGACAGGGTCGCCGGGGAGCTGTTTTTT.

The gene calls are TRBV3-1 and TRBJ2-3; 11 bases align to TRBD2. This CDR3 is built from 17 residues. V gave up 4 bases and J gave up 2 bases; unmatched junction bases: 8. Germline V gene data show CDR1 as LGHDT and CDR2 as YNNKEL (reference sequence). CDR3 sequence: CASSRQFSGRATDTQYF. In DNA form, the CDR3 reads TGTGCCAGCAGCCGTCAATTTAGCGGGAGGGCCACAGATACGCAGTATTTT.

The rearrangement uses TRBV28 and TRBJ2-1; 12 bases line up with TRBD2. V trimming: 4 bases; J trimming: 6 bases; junction bases outside the gene matches: 25. Germline-derived CDR1 and CDR2 are MDHEN and SYDVKM. This CDR3 has 22 residues. The CDR3 is CASSSRSSRLAGEGREFNEQFF. The CDR3 bases are TGTGCCAGCAGTTCCAGAAGCAGTCGACTAGCGGGAGAAGGCCGAGAGTTCAATGAGCAGTTCTTC. Full variable domain (rest looked up from reference TRBV28 and TRBJ2-1): DVKVTQSSRYLVKRTGEKVFLECVQDMDHENMFWYRQDPGLGLRLIYFSYDVKMKEKGDIPEGYSVSREKKERFSLILESASTNQTSMYLCASSSRSSRLAGEGREFNEQFFGPGTRLTVL.

The chain has TRBV20-1 and TRBJ1-2; 12 positions agree with TRBD1. Germline V CDR1 and CDR2: DFQATT, SNEGSKA (reference sequence). The CDR3 spans 12 residues. Trimming at V came to 5 bases and at J to 8 bases, leaving 3 bases not matched to a gene. This chain's CDR3 is CSALGTGGGYTF. The CDR3 DNA follows: TGCAGTGCTCTAGGGACAGGGGGCGGCTACACCTTC.

This clonotype was seen only a few times. One junction end disagrees with the germline gene, perhaps due to a read error. This chain joins TRBV7-7 and TRBJ2-7; D may be TRBD2 (5 bases). Germline V gene lookup returns CDR1 SSHAT and CDR2 FNYEAQ (reference sequence). The CDR3 has 15 amino acids. The CDR3 here is CASSLLPTLAGEQYF. For the CDR3, the DNA is TGTGCTAGCAGCTTGCTGCCGACGTTGGCGGGCGAGCAGTACTTC.

This clonotype turned up a few times. The chain joins TRBV29-1 to TRBJ2-7; the D is unclear. The CDR3 loop spans 13 amino acids. Trimming stripped 4 bases from V and 5 bases from J, with 15 bases between. The germline gives CDR1 SQVTM, CDR2 ANQGSEA. The CDR3 region is CSVALRLSNEQYF. In DNA form, the CDR3 reads TGCAGCGTTGCCCTTCGGCTATCCAACGAGCAGTACTTC.

This chain joins TRBV7-9 and TRBJ2-7; 8 nucleotides align to TRBD1. Germline V gene lookup returns CDR1 SEHNR and CDR2 FQNEAQ (reference sequence). The CDR3 consists of 16 residues. After removal of 0 bases from V and 6 bases from J, the junction contained 10 bases not matched to a gene. The DNA of the CDR3 is TGTGCCAGCAGCTTAGCGGGGACAGGAAAGGGCTCCGAGCAGTACTTC. It is translated as CASSLAGTGKGSEQYF.

The chain's CDR3 is CASSAGPSGGLNTEAFF. DNA of the CDR3: TGTGCCAGCAGCGCAGGGCCTTCGGGGGGATTGAACACTGAAGCTTTCTTT. The V gene is TRBV9, the J gene TRBJ1-1; maybe TRBD1 (5 bases). The CDR3 sequence is 17 residues long. The V end was cut by 3 bases, the J end by 0 bases, with 18 bases between. Germline loops: CDR1 SGDLS, CDR2 YYNGEE.

The CDR3 loop reads CASSFLYSGGRGALAGAPADTQYF. The DNA of the CDR3 is TGTGCCAGCAGTTTCCTCTATTCAGGGGGTCGCGGAGCCCTAGCGGGAGCCCCCGCAGATACGCAGTATTTT. The gene calls are TRBV28 and TRBJ2-3; TRBD2 matches at 10 bases. The CDR3 has 24 amino acids. With V trimmed by 3 bases and J by 4 bases, 31 bases remained unmatched. The V gene's germline CDR1 is MDHEN and CDR2 SYDVKM.

This clonotype has more than one count but fewer than ten. This sequence joins TRBV4-1 and TRBJ1-6; D remains ambiguous. The germline CDR1 and CDR2 sequences are MGHRA and YSYEKL. The germline V and J ends were trimmed by 3 bases and 14 bases, with 8 bases remaining between them. The CDR3 runs 11 residues. The CDR3 reads CASSQYEALHF. CDR3 in DNA: TGCGCCAGCAGCCAGTATGAGGCCCTCCACTTT.

This clonotype was recorded a few times. The chain couples TRBV7-2 to TRBJ2-5; 9 bases fit TRBD2. Germline V lookup: CDR1 SGHTA, CDR2 FQGNSA. The CDR3 length is 17 residues. Germline trimming cut 5 bases from V and 5 bases from J; bases unmatched to any gene: 15. The CDR3 DNA sequence: TGTGCCAGCAGCACAGGGGTTAGCGGGGGCTGGGGGGAGACCCAGTACTTC. As protein: CASSTGVSGGWGETQYF.

CDR3 protein: CASSQAGHPQETQYF. The CDR3 DNA follows: TGTGCCAGCAGCCAGGCGGGACACCCACAAGAGACCCAGTACTTC. The chain recombines TRBV7-3 with TRBJ2-1; D tentatively fits TRBD1 or TRBD2 (6 bases each). The end of the DNA fits TRBJ2-5 better, so the J call may be wrong. This CDR3 region has 15 residues. CDR1 is SGHTA, CDR2 FQGTGA, per germline.

Note on this clonotype: The junction shows a germline mismatch at one end, possibly a read error. The rearrangement uses TRBV10-3 and TRBJ2-7, with 10 positions matching TRBD2. This CDR3 has 15 residues. Germline CDR1 is ENHRY and CDR2 is SYGVKD. CDR3 DNA: TGTGCCATCAACCGCCTAGCGGGAGAGTCCAACGAGCAGTGCTTC. This codes for CAINRLAGESNEQCF.

This clonotype appeared a few times. This chain joins TRBV20-1 and TRBJ1-2; 9 bases fit TRBD1. CDR3 length: 14 residues. Germline V gene data show CDR1 as DFQATT and CDR2 as SNEGSKA (reference sequence). V dropped 6 bases and J dropped 7; count of bases not matched to a gene: 12. CDR3 sequence (DNA): TGCAGTGCCTCGCAGGGACAGGGAGAGAGTGGCTACACCTTC. Its translation is CSASQGQGESGYTF.

This clonotype was seen a handful of times. V and J are TRBV20-1 and TRBJ2-5; 7 bases align to TRBD1. The better agreement between TRBJ2-7 and the DNA end casts doubt on the J call. This CDR3 region has 13 residues. Germline V gene lookup returns CDR1 DFQATT and CDR2 SNEGSKA (reference sequence). CDR3 bases: TGCAGTGCTAGGGGGACAGATTCCTACGAGCAGTACTTC. It codes for CSARGTDSYEQYF.

The V and J genes are TRBV6-6 and TRBJ1-1, with a possible D match to TRBD1 (6 bases). V lost 1 base and J lost 0, with 12 bases in between. The CDR3 consists of 16 residues. Germline CDR1 and CDR2: MNHNY and SVGAGI (reference sequence). In DNA, the CDR3 is TGTGCCAGCAGTTACTGGGACACCGTCATGAACACTGAAGCTTTCTTT. Translated, it gives CASSYWDTVMNTEAFF.

Only a few counts were recorded for this clonotype. CDR3 sequence reads: CASSEAFF. The DNA for the CDR3 is TGTGCCAGCAGTGAAGCTTTCTTT. The chain has TRBV6-1 and TRBJ1-1, with D unresolved. Germline loops: CDR1 MNHNS, CDR2 SASEGT. V lost 0 bases, J lost 13 bases, and 0 bases lay in between. CDR3 length: 8 residues.

V and J are TRBV4-2 and TRBJ1-2; 7 nucleotides match TRBD1. Germline trimming cut 1 base from V and 1 base from J; bases unmatched to any gene: 6. Germline lookup yields CDR1 LGHNA and CDR2 YNFKEQ. The length of the CDR3 is 16 residues. The CDR3 here is CASSQAFTGVNYGYTF. In nucleotides, the CDR3 is TGTGCCAGCAGCCAAGCTTTCACAGGGGTTAACTATGGCTACACCTTC.

The chain uses TRBV3-1 and TRBJ2-3; TRBD1 might be the D (5 bases). V was shortened by 1 base and J by 1 base, with 21 bases between the two germline ends. Germline-derived CDR1 and CDR2 are LGHDT and YNNKEL (reference sequence). This CDR3 has 19 amino acids. DNA of the CDR3: TGTGCCAGCAGCCAAGGCGTTTACCAGCAAGGGGCCCGCACAGATACGCAGTATTTT. Its protein is CASSQGVYQQGARTDTQYF.

The V gene is TRBV12-3 or TRBV12-4, the J gene TRBJ2-5; D is possibly TRBD1 (7 bases). Trimming took off 5 bases at V and 5 bases at J, with 18 bases between the two ends. The CDR3 totals 15 residues. The CDR3: CASSPTGLRGETQYF. The CDR3 coding sequence is TGTGCCAGCAGTCCCACGGGACTCAGGGGGGAGACCCAGTACTTC.

This clonotype was seen a handful of times. The chain has TRBV6-6 and TRBJ1-5; D gene ambiguous. Germline V gene sequence: CDR1 MNHNY, CDR2 SVGAGI (reference sequence). The CDR3 loop spans 14 amino acids. Trimming removed 3 bases from V and 9 bases from J, with 15 bases in between. The CDR3 here is CASSYNEDAGPQHF. In DNA, the CDR3 is TGTGCCAGCAGTTATAATGAGGATGCGGGGCCCCAGCATTTT.

The chain recombines TRBV27 with TRBJ2-7, with 11 positions matching TRBD2. The CDR3 has 15 residues. The germline gives CDR1 MNHEY, CDR2 SMNVEV (reference sequence). Losses at the gene ends were 4 bases for V and 1 base for J; bases not matched to a gene: 3. The CDR3 bases are TGTGCCAGCAGTTATGCTAGCGGGAGGTCCTACGAGCAGTACTTC. Protein: CASSYASGRSYEQYF.

This clonotype has just a few counts. A read error is likely, as this CDR3 ends without the conserved phenylalanine or tryptophan. The chain is built from TRBV20-1 and TRBJ1-2; TRBD1 matches 10 bases. Germline trimming cut 6 bases from V and 0 bases from J; bases unmatched to any gene: 4. This CDR3 has 14 residues. From germline, CDR1 is DFQATT and CDR2 SNEGSKA (reference sequence). The CDR3 DNA sequence: TGCAGTGCCACCGGGACAGGGGCTAACTATGGCTACACCCTC. Residues: CSATGTGANYGYTL.

The sample holds a few counts of this clonotype. The chain employs TRBV14 and TRBJ2-7; a weak D match, TRBD2 (6 bases). V lost 0 bases to trimming and J lost 4 bases, with 19 bases between them. In germline, CDR1 is SGHDN, CDR2 FVKESK. CDR3 length: 17 amino acids. The chain's CDR3 is CASSQEHLGLQSYEQYF. CDR3 DNA sequence: TGTGCCAGCAGCCAAGAACATCTAGGACTACAGTCTTACGAGCAGTACTTC.

The rearrangement uses TRBV7-3 and TRBJ1-1, with unresolved D. The CDR3 has 13 residues. Looked up from germline, CDR1 is SGHTA and CDR2 is FQGTGA. The V end lost 1 base, the J end lost 0 bases, and 3 bases lay between the germline ends. This CDR3 is CASSLMVNTEAFF. The CDR3 coding sequence is TGTGCCAGCAGCTTAATGGTGAACACTGAAGCTTTCTTT.